These 11 T cell receptor beta chains were all obtained from the same sample, sequenced in a study of blood T cell repertoires in COVID-19. TCRdb's table, derived via immunoSEQ multiplex PCR, lists solely in-frame clones and lacks some. The sample has over 100,000 clones; roughly 85% are singletons. The source material was peripheral blood. All receptors come from a man aged 35-49 years with acute or convalescent COVID-19.

This chain connects TRBV7-2 to TRBJ1-5, with a possible D match to TRBD1 (5 bases). The V end lost 7 bases, the J end lost 7 bases, and 17 bases lay between the germline ends. This CDR3 region has 14 residues. Looked up from germline, CDR1 is SGHTA and CDR2 is FQGNSA. The DNA for the CDR3 is TGTGCCAGCATGCGCGGGGCAGGGATACAGCCCCAGCATTTT. It yields the protein CASMRGAGIQPQHF.

This clone was seen only once. J is TRBJ2-5 and V is TRBV5-1; maybe TRBD1 (5 bases). V was trimmed by 3 bases and J by 2 bases, leaving 11 bases between them. CDR3 length: 14 amino acids. CDR1 and CDR2 (germline): SGHRS, YFSETQ. This chain's CDR3 is CASSSMGQQETQYF. In DNA form, the CDR3 reads TGCGCCAGCAGCTCTATGGGGCAGCAAGAGACCCAGTACTTC.

This clone has just a few counts. This chain joins TRBV30 and TRBJ2-5; 14 bases are a match to TRBD2. Germline loops: CDR1 GTSNPN, CDR2 SVGIG (reference sequence). V lost 2 bases to trimming and J lost 4 bases; unmatched junction nucleotides: 3. The CDR3 runs to 15 residues. As DNA, the CDR3 is TGTGCCTGGAGTAGACTAGCGGGAGGGCCAGAGACCCAGTACTTC. Its protein is CAWSRLAGGPETQYF.

For the CDR3, the DNA is TGTGCCAGCAGCGTCCTAGCGGGATGGGGCACAGATACGCAGTATTTT. Translation: CASSVLAGWGTDTQYF. This sequence joins TRBV27 and TRBJ2-3; TRBD2 aligns across 9 bases. The CDR3 is 16 residues long. V lost 6 bases, J lost 1 base, and 8 bases stayed unmatched. Germline CDR1 MNHEY, CDR2 SMNVEV (reference sequence).

The chain links TRBV18 to TRBJ2-1, with 9 nucleotides matching TRBD1. After removal of 3 bases from V and 13 bases from J, the junction contained 4 bases not matched to a gene. The CDR3 loop spans 12 amino acids. Germline V lookup: CDR1 KGHSH, CDR2 LQKENI. The CDR3 DNA follows: TGTGCCAGCTCACCCGACAGGGGGATTCAGTTCTTC. Protein sequence: CASSPDRGIQFF.

The chain combines TRBV18 with TRBJ2-3; 7 bases match TRBD2. The V and J ends lost 6 bases and 2 bases, in that order; junction bases with no gene match: 8. Germline values: CDR1 KGHSH, CDR2 LQKENI. The CDR3 runs to 15 residues. The CDR3 reads CASSPTSDLTDTQYF. In DNA, the CDR3 is TGTGCCAGCTCGCCCACTAGCGACCTCACAGATACGCAGTATTTT.

The chain is built from TRBV27 and TRBJ2-7; D is unclear. The CDR3 loop spans 13 amino acids. Germline CDR1 is MNHEY and CDR2 is SMNVEV (reference sequence). V was shortened by 8 bases and J by 4 bases, with 15 bases between the two germline ends. CDR3 sequence: CASALNPTYEQYF. The CDR3 DNA is TGTGCCAGCGCCCTCAACCCAACTTACGAGCAGTACTTC.

The chain couples TRBV2 to TRBJ1-6; 7 bases line up with TRBD1. Losses at the gene ends were 5 bases for V and 5 bases for J; bases not matched to a gene: 6. Germline CDR1 reads SNHLY; CDR2 reads FYNNEI. The CDR3 covers 15 residues. In DNA, the CDR3 is TGTGCCAGCAGTTTAGGGACAGCAAATAATTCACCCCTCCACTTT. It codes for CASSLGTANNSPLHF.

This clone was observed a handful of times. The chain uses TRBV18 and TRBJ2-7; D possibly corresponds to TRBD2 (7 bases). Germline lookup yields CDR1 KGHSH and CDR2 LQKENI. The CDR3 is 15 amino acids. Trimming stripped 2 bases from V and 0 bases from J, with 11 bases between. CDR3 sequence reads: CASSPKGGSSYEQYF. The DNA of the CDR3 is TGTGCCAGCTCACCAAAGGGGGGGAGCTCCTACGAGCAGTACTTC.

The chain is built from TRBV2 and TRBJ2-3; tentatively, D is TRBD2 (7 bases). Trimming shortened V by 5 bases and J by 1 base, and 13 bases separated the two germline ends. The CDR3 is 15 residues long. Germline CDR1 and CDR2: SNHLY and FYNNEI. The CDR3 coding sequence is TGTGCCAGCAGTCCTTACGGGGGGCGCACAGATACGCAGTATTTT. Translation: CASSPYGGRTDTQYF.

The chain has TRBV7-8 and TRBJ1-3; the D is unclear. This CDR3 comprises 15 residues. Trimming stripped 4 bases from V and 0 bases from J, with 10 bases between. In germline, CDR1 is SGHVS, CDR2 FQNEAQ. In nucleotides, the CDR3 is TGTGCCAGCAGCTCCGCGGGGAGCTCTGGAAACACCATATATTTT. It yields the protein CASSSAGSSGNTIYF.